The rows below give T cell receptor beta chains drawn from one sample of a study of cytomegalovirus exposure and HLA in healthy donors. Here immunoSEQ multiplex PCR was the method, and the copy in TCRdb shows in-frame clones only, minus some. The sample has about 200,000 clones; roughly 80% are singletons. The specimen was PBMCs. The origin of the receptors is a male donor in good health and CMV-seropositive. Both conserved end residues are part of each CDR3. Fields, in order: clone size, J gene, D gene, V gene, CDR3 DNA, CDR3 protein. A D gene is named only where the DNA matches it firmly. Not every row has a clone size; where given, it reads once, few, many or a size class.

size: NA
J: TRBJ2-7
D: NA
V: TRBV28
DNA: TGTGCCAGCTCCTCCGGGTCCTACGAGCAGTACTTC
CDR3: CASSSGSYEQYF

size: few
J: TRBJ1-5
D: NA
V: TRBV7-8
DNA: TGTGCCAGCAGCGAGAGGTTAAGTCAGCCCCAGCATTTT
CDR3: CASSERLSQPQHF

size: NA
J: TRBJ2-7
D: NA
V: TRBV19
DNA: TGTGCCAGTAGACCCCAGGCTAGCGCCGAGCAGTACTTC
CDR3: CASRPQASAEQYF

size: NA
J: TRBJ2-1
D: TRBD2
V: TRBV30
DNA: TGTGCCTGGAGAAAGTTGGGAGGGAGACGCGGCTCCTACAATGAGCAGTTCTTC
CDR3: CAWRKLGGRRGSYNEQFF

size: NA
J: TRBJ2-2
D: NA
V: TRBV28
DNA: TGTGCCAGCAACCTCGGCAGGCCCAAGGGGGAGCTGTTTTTT
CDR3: CASNLGRPKGELFF

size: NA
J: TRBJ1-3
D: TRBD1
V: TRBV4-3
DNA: TGCGCCAGCAGCCCAGACCCCGGGACAGGGGGCTACTCTGGAAACACCATATATTTT
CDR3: CASSPDPGTGGYSGNTIYF

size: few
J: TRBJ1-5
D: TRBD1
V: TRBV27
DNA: TGTGCCAGCAGCCCCGACAGGGGGGTTCAGCCCCAGCATTTT
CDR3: CASSPDRGVQPQHF

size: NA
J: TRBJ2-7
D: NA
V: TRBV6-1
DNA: TGTGCCAGCAGTGAATCCGGACTGGACGAGCAGTACTTC
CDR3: CASSESGLDEQYF

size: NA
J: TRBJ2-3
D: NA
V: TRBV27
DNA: TGTGCCAGCAGTTTTGGCCTTTCCACAGATACGCAGTATTTT
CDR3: CASSFGLSTDTQYF

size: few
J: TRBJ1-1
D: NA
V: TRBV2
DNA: TGTGCCAGCAGGCTCCTCCGGGGGAACACTGAAGCTTTCTTT
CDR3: CASRLLRGNTEAFF

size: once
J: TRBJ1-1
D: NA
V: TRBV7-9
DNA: TGTGCCAGCAGCGTCGGACAGTTGAACACTGAAGCTTTCTTT
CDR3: CASSVGQLNTEAFF

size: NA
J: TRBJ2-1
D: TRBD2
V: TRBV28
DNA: TGTGCCAGCAGTTTCGTGGCTAGCGGGACCTATGAGCAGTTCTTC
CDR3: CASSFVASGTYEQFF

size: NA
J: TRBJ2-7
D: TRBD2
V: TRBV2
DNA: TGTGCCAGCAAGAGGCGGGGCGGGAGCGAGCAGTACTTC
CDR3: CASKRRGGSEQYF

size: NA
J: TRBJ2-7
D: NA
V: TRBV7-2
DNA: TGTGCCAGCGAACTTGGGGTAGGAGGGTACGAGCAGTACTTC
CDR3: CASELGVGGYEQYF

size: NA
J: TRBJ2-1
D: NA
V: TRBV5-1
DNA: TGCGCCAGCGGTAGCTCCTACAATGAGCAGTTCTTC
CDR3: CASGSSYNEQFF

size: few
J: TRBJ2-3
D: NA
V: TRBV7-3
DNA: TGTGCCAGCAGCTTATTGGGGCCCCAAACTAGCACAGATACGCAGTATTTT
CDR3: CASSLLGPQTSTDTQYF

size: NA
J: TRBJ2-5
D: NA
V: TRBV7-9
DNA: TGTGCCAGCATCATCCTGGAGGGGACCCAGTACTTC
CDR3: CASIILEGTQYF

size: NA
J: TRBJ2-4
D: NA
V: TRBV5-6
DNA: TGTGCCAGCAGCTGGTATTCAACTCTAGCCAAAAACATTCAGTACTTC
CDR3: CASSWYSTLAKNIQYF

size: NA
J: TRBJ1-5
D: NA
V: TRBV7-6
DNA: TGTGCCAGCAGCTTAGAGGCAGGGAGGCAGCCCCAGCATTTT
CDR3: CASSLEAGRQPQHF

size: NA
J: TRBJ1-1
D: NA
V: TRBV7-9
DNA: TGTGCCAGCTTCCCAGGGTTCGACACTGAAGCTTTCTTT
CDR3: CASFPGFDTEAFF

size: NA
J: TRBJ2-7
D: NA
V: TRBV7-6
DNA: TGTGCCAGCAGCTTTGCAGGGAATAACCACGAGCAGTACTTC
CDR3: CASSFAGNNHEQYF

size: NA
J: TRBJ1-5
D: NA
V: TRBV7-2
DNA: TGTGCCAGCAGCTTAGCAGGGGGAGGCAATCAGCCCCAGCATTTT
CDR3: CASSLAGGGNQPQHF

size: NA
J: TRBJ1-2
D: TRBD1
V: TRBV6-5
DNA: TGTGCCAGCGGATTCCAGGGGGTCATTGGCTACACCTTC
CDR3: CASGFQGVIGYTF

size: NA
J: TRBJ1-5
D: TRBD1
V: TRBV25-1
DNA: TGTGCCAGCAGTGACACAGGGGGATCTCAGCCCCAGCATTTT
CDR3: CASSDTGGSQPQHF

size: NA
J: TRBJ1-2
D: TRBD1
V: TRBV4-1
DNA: TGCGCCAGCAGCCAAGCGACAGGGATCTATGGCTACACCTTC
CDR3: CASSQATGIYGYTF